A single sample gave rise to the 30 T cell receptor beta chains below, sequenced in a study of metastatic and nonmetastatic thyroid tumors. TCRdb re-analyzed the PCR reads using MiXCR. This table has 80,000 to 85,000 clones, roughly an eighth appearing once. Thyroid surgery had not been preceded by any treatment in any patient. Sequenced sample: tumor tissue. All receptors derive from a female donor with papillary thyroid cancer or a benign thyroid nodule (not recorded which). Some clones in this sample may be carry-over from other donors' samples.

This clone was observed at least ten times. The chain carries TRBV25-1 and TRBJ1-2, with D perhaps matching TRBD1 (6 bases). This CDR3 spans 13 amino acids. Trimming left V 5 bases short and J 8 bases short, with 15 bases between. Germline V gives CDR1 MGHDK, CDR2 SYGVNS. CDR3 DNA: TGTGCCAGCAGTCCCGGGGGCGGCAGCGGCTACACCTTC. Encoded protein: CASSPGGGSGYTF.

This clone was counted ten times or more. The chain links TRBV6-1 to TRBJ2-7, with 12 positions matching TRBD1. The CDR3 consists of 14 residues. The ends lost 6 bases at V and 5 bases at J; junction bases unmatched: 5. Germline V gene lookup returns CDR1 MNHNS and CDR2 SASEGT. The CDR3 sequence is CASSRDRGLHEQYF. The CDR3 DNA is TGTGCCAGCAGCCGGGACAGGGGGCTCCACGAGCAGTACTTC.

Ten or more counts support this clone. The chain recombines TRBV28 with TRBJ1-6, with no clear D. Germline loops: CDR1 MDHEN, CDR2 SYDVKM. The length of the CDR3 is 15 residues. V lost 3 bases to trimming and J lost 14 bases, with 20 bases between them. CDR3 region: CASSLRRLRLSSLHF. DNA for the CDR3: TGTGCCAGCAGTTTGCGGCGCTTGAGGCTTTCGTCCCTCCACTTT. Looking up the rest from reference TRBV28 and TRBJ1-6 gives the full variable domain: DVKVTQSSRYLVKRTGEKVFLECVQDMDHENMFWYRQDPGLGLRLIYFSYDVKMKEKGDIPEGYSVSREKKERFSLILESASTNQTSMYLCASSLRRLRLSSLHFGNGTRLTVT.

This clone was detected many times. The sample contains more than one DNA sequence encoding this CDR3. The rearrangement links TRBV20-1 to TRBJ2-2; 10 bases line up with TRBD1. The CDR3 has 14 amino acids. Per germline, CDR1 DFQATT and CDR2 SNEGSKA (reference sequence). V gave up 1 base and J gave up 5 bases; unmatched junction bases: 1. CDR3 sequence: CSARGQGATGELFF. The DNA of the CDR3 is TGCAGTGCTAGAGGACAGGGGGCGACCGGGGAGCTGTTTTTT.

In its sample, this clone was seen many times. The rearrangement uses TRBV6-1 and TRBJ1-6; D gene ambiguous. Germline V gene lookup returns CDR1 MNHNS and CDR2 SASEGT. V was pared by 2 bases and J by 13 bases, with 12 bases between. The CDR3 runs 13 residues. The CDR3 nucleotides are TGTGCCAGCAGTGAACTGGGCCCGGCGCCCCTCCACTTT. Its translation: CASSELGPAPLHF.

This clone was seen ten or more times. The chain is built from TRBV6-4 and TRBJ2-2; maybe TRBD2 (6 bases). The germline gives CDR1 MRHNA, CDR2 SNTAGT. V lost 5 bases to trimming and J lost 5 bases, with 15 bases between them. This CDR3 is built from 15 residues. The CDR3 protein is CASSPSLAPTGELFF. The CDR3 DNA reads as TGTGCCAGCAGTCCCTCACTAGCTCCGACCGGGGAGCTGTTTTTT.

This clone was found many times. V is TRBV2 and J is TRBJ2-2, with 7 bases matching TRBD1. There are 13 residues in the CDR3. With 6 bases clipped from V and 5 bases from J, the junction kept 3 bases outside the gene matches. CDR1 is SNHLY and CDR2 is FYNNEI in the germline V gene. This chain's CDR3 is CASSRQGTGELFF. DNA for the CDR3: TGTGCCAGCAGCAGACAGGGAACCGGGGAGCTGTTTTTT.

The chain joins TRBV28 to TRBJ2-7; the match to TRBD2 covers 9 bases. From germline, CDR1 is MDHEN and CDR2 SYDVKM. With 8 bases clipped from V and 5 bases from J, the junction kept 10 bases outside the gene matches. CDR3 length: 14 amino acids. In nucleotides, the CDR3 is TGTGCCAGCGGATTAGCGGGAGCTCAAGACGAGCAGTACTTC. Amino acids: CASGLAGAQDEQYF.

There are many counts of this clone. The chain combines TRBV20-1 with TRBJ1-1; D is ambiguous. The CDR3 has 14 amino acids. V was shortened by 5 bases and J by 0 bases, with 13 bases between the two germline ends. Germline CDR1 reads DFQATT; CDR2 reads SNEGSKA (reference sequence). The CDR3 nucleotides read TGCAGTGCTTTCCCCCCAGAGTTGAACACTGAAGCTTTCTTT. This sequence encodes CSAFPPELNTEAFF.

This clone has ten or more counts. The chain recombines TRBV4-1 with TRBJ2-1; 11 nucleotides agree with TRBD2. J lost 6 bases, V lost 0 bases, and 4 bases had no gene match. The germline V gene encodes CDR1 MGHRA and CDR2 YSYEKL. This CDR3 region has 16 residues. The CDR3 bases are TGCGCCAGCAGCCAAGATCGACTAGCGGGACTCAATGAGCAGTTCTTC. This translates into CASSQDRLAGLNEQFF.

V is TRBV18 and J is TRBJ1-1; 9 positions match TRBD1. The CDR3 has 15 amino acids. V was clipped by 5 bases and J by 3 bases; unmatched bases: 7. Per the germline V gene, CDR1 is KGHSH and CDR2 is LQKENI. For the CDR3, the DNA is TGTGCCAGCTCAGGGACAGGGTTGGCGGACACTGAAGCTTTCTTT. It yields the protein CASSGTGLADTEAFF.

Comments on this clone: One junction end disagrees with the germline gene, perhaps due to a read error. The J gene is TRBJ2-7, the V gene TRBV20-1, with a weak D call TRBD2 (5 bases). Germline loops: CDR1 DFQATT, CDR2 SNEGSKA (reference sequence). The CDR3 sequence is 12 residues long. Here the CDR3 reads CSASQDSYEKYF. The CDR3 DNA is TGCAGTGCTAGCCAGGACTCCTACGAGAAGTACTTC.

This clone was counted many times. CDR3 in DNA: TGTGCCAGCAGTTACAGACTAGTGTCCAGCAATGAGCAGTTCTTC. Amino acids: CASSYRLVSSNEQFF. The chain recombines TRBV6-6 with TRBJ2-1; D is possibly TRBD2 (6 bases). The CDR3 has 15 amino acids. Trimming cost V 2 bases and J 6 bases, with 14 bases left between them. Germline V CDR1 and CDR2: MNHNY, SVGAGI (reference sequence).

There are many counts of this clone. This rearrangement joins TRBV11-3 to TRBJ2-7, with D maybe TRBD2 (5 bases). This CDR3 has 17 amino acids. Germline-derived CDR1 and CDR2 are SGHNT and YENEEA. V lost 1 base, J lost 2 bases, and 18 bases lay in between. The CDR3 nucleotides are TGTGCCAGCAGCTTAGTATTGCGGCGGGCCACAGCCTACGAGCAGTACTTC. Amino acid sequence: CASSLVLRRATAYEQYF.

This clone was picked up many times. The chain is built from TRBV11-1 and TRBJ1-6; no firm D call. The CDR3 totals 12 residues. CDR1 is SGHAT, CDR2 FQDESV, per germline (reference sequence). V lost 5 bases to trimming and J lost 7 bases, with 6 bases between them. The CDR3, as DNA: TGTGCCAGCAGCCAAATGAATTCACCCCTCCACTTT. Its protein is CASSQMNSPLHF. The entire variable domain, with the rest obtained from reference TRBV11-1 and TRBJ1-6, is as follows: EAEVAQSPRYKITEKSQAVAFWCDPISGHATLYWYRQILGQGPELLVQFQDESVVDDSQLPKDRFSAERLKGVDSTLKIQPAELGDSAMYLCASSQMNSPLHFGNGTRLTVT.

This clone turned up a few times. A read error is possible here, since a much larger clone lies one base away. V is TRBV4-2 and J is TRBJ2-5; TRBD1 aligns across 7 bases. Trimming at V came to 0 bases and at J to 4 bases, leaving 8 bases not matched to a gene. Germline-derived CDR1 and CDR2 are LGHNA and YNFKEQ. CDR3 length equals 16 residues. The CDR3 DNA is TGTGCCAGCAGCCAAGATCCCCTCCGGGACAGAGAGACCCAGTACTTC. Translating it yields CASSQDPLRDRETQYF.

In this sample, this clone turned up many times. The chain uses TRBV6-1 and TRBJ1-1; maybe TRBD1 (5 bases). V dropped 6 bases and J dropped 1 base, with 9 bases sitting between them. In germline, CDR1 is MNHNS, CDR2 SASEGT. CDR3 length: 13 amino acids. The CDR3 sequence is CASSRAPNTEAFF. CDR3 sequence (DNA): TGTGCCAGCAGCAGGGCCCCGAACACTGAAGCTTTCTTT.

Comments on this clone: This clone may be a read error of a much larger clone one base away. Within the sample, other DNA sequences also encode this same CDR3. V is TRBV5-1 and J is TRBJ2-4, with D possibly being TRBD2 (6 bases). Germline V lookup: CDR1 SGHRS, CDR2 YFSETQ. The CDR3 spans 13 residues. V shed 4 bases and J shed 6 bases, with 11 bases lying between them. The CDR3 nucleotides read TGCGCCAGCAGCCGAGGAGGGGTAAACATTCAGTACTTC. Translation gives CASSRGGVNIQYF.

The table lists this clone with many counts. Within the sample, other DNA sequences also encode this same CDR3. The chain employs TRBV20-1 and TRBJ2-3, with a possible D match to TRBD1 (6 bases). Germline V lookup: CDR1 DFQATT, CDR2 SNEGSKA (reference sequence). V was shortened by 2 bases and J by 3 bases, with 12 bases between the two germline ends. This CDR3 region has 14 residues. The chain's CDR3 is CSARRQGITDTQYF. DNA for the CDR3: TGCAGTGCTAGACGGCAGGGGATAACAGATACGCAGTATTTT.

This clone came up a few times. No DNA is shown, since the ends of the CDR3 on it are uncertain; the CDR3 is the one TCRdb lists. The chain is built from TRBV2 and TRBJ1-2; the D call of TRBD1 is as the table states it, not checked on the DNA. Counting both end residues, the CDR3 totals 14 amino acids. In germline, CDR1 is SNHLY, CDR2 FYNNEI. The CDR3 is CSSSGLGGDYGCTF.

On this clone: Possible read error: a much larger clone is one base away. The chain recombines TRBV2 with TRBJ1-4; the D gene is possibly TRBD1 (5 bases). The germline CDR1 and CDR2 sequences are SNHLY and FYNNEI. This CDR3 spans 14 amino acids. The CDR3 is CASLSRVPNGKLFF. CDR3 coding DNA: TGTGCCAGCTTATCCAGGGTCCCTAATGGAAAACTGTTTTTT.

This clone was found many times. The CDR3 nucleotides read TGCGCCAGCAGCTTGGCAAGCTCCTACGAGCAGTACTTC. Translated: CASSLASSYEQYF. The chain is built from TRBV5-1 and TRBJ2-7; no clear D. The germline V gene has CDR1 SGHRS and CDR2 YFSETQ. CDR3 length: 13 amino acids. Trimming took off 0 bases at V and 0 bases at J, with 4 bases between the two ends.

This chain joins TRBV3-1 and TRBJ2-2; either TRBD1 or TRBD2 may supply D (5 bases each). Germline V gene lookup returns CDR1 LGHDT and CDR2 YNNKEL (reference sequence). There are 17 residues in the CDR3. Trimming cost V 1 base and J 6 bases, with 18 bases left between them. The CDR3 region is CASSQGTSGARAGELFF. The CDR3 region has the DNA TGTGCCAGCAGCCAAGGAACCTCCGGGGCCCGAGCCGGGGAGCTGTTTTTT.

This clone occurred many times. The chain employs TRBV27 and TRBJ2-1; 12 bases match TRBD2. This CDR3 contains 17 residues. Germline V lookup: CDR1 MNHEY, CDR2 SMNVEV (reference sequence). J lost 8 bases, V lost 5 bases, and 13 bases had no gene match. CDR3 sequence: CASSPRPLAGGSDEQFF. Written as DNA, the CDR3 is TGTGCCAGCAGTCCGCGCCCGCTAGCGGGAGGGTCTGATGAGCAGTTCTTC.

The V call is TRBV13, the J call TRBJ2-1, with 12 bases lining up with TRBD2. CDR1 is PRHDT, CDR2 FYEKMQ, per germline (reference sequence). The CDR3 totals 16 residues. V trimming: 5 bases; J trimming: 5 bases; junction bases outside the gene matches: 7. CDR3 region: CASSPWTSGTNNEQFF. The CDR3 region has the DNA TGTGCCAGCAGCCCCTGGACTAGCGGGACGAACAATGAGCAGTTCTTC.

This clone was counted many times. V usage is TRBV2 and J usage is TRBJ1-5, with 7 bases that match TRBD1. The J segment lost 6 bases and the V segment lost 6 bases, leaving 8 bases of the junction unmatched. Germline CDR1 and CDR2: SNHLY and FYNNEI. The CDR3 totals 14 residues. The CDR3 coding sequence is TGTGCCAGCAGAACCAACAGGGGCGGTCAGCCCCAGCATTTT. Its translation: CASRTNRGGQPQHF.

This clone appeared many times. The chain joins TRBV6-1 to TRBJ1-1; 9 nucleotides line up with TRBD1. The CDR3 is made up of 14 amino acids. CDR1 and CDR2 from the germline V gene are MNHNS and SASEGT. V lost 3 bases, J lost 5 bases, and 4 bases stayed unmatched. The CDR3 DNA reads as TGTGCCAGCAGTGAGACAGGGGGTTGGACTGAAGCTTTCTTT. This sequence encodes CASSETGGWTEAFF.

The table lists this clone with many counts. DNA of the CDR3: TGTGCCAGCAGTCCCGGACAGGGGGCGCCTGGGGAGCTGTTTTTT. Its translation: CASSPGQGAPGELFF. The chain has TRBV11-3 and TRBJ2-2; the match to TRBD1 covers 11 bases. The CDR3 consists of 15 residues. Trimming cost V 6 bases and J 8 bases; bases outside gene matches: 8. CDR1 and CDR2 from the germline V gene are SGHNT and YENEEA.

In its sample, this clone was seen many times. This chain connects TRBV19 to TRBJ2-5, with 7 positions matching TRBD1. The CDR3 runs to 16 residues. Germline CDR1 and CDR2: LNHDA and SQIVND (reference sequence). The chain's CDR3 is CEIARWTGGSQETQYF. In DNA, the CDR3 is TGTGAAATCGCGCGGTGGACAGGAGGTTCCCAAGAGACCCAGTACTTC.

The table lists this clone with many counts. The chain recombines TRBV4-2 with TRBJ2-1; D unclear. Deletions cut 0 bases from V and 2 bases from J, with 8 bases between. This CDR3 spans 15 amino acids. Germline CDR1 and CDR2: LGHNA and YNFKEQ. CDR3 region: CASSQDQRAYNEQFF. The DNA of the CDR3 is TGTGCCAGCAGCCAAGATCAGCGAGCCTACAATGAGCAGTTCTTC.